The clone carrying this T cell receptor beta chain rates as medium-sized. Tregs were sorted as CD4+CD25+CD127-/low cells. TCRdb passed the multiplex PCR reads through MiXCR, listing each CDR3 protein once. Among 850 to 1,000 distinct CDR3 sequences listed, approximately 2.6% were seen once. The sample comprised Tregs sorted from blood. This clonotype was obtained from a female donor with breast cancer.

The CDR3 DNA reads as TGTGCCAGCGCCGGGACGGCCCTCAGCTATGGCTACACCTTC. Translated, it gives CASAGTALSYGYTF. This chain links TRBV12-3 or TRBV12-4 with TRBJ1-2; D perhaps matches TRBD1 (5 bases). Trimming shortened V by 8 bases and J by 4 bases, and 17 bases separated the two germline ends. This CDR3 contains 14 residues.